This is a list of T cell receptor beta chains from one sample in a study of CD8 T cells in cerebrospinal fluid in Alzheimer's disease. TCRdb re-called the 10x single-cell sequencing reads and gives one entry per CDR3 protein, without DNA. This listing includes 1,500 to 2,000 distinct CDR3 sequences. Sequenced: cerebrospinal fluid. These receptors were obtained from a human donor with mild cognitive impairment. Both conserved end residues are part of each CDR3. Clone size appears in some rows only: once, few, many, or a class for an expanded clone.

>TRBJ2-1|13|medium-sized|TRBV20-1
CSASGSRDNEQFF
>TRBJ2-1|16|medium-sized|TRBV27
CASSAPRGLSYNEQFF
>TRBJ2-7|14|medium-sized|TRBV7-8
CASSLRLLGDEQYF
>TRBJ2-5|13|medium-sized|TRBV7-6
CASSPSHGETQYF
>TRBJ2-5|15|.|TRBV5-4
CASSLSGLGRGTQYF
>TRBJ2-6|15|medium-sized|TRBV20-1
CSARAGSSGANVLTF
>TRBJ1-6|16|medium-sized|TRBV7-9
CASSLGGSSYNSPLHF
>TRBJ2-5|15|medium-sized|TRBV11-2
CASSLSSGFQETQYF
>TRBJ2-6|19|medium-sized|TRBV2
CASSERRQFSSSGANVLTF
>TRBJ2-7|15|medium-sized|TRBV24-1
CATSERLAGVAEQYF
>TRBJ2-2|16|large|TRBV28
CASSFRKGRGDGELFF
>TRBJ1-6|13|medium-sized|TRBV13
CASSPGQAAPLHF
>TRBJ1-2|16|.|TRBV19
CASSVSRDRANYGYTF
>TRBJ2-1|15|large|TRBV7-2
CASSPRGSAHNEQFF
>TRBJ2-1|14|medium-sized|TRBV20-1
CSASSKLHADEQFF
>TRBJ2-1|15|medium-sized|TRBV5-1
CASSPGTETYNEQFF
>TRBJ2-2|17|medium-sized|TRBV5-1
CASSAGLAGGPTGELFF
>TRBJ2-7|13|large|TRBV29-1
CSVSGNRNYEQYF
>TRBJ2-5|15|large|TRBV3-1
CASSPPGARGETQYF
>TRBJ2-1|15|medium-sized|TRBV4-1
CASSHRDSTYNEQFF
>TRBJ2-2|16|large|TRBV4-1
CASSQASGPNTGELFF